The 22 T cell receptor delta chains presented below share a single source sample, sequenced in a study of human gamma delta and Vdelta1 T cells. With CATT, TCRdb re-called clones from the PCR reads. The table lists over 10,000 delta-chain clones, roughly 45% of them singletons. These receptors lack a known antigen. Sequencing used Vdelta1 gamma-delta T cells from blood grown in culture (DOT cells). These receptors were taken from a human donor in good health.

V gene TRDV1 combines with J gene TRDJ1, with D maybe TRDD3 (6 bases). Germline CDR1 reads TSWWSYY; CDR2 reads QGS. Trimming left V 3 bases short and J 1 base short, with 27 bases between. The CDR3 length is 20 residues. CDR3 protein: CALGENLGRGLVGLTDKLIF. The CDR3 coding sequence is TGTGCTCTTGGGGAGAACCTGGGGAGAGGCCTTGTGGGTCTCACCGATAAACTCATCTTT.

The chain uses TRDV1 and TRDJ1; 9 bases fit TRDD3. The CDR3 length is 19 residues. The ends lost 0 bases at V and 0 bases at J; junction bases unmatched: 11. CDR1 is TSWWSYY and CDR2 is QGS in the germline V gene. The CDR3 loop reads CALGELEVLGETYTDKLIF. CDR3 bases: TGTGCTCTTGGGGAACTTGAAGTACTGGGGGAGACGTACACCGATAAACTCATCTTT.

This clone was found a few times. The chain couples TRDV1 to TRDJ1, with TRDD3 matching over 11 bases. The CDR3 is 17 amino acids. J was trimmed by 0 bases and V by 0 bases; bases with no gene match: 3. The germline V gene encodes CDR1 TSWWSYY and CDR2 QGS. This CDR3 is CALGELLGDTYTDKLIF. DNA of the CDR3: TGTGCTCTTGGGGAACTTTTGGGGGATACGTACACCGATAAACTCATCTTT.

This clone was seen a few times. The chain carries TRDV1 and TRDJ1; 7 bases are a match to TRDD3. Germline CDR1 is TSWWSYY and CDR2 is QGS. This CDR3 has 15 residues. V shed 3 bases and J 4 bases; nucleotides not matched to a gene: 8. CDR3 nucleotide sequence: TGTGCTCTTGGGGAGTATGTTACTGGGGTCGATAAACTCATCTTT. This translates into CALGEYVTGVDKLIF.

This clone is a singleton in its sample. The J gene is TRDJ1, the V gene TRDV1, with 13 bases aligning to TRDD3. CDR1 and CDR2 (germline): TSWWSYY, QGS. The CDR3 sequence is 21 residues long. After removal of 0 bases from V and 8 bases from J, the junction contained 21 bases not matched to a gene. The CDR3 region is CALGELPTTGGYVKPPIKLIF. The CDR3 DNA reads TGTGCTCTTGGGGAACTTCCGACCACTGGGGGATACGTGAAACCCCCGATAAAACTCATCTTT.

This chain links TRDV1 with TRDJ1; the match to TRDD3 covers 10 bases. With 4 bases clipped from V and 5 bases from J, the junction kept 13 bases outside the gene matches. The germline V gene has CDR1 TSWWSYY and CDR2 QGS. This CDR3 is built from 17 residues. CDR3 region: CALGGIPSTGGSDKLIF. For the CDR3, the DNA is TGTGCTCTTGGGGGAATTCCATCCACTGGGGGATCAGATAAACTCATCTTT.

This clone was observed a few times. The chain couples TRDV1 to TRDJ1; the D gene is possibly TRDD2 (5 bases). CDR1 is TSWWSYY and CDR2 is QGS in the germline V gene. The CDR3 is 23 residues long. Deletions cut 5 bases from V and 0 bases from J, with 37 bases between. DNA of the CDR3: TGTGCTCTTGGGCCTACCCACCGACTATCCGGGGCTCTAGAAGTGGAGGACACCGATAAACTCATCTTT. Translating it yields CALGPTHRLSGALEVEDTDKLIF.

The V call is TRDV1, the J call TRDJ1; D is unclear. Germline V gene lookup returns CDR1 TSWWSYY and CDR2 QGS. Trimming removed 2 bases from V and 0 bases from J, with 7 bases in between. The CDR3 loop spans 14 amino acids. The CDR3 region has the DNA TGTGCTCTTGGGGAAACCCACTACACCGATAAACTCATCTTT. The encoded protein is CALGETHYTDKLIF.

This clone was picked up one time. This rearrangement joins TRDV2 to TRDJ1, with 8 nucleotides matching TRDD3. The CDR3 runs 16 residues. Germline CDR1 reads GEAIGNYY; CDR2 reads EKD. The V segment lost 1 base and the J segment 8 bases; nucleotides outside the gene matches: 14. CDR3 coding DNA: TGTGCCTGTGACACTCCGGGGGATATCGGATTCGGGAAACTCATCTTT. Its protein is CACDTPGDIGFGKLIF.

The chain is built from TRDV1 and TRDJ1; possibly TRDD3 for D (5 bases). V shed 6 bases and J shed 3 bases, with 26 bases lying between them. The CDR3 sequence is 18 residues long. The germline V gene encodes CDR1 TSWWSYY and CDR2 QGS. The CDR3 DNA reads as TGTGCTCTTGGAGCTGTCCTGGGAGTGGGGACTCGACCCGATAAACTCATCTTT. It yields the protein CALGAVLGVGTRPDKLIF.

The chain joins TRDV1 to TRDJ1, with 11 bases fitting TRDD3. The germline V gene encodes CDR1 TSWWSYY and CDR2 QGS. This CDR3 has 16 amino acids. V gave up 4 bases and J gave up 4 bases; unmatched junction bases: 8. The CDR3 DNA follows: TGTGCTCTTGGGGTTCCCATGGGGGATACGGGCGATAAACTCATCTTT. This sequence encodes CALGVPMGDTGDKLIF.

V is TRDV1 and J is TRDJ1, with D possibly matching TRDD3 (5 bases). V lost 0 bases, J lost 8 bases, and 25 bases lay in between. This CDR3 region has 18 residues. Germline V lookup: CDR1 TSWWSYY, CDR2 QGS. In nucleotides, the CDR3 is TGTGCTCTTGGGGAACTAGTTCGATGGGGTGTACTGTGGAAGAAACTCATCTTT. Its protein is CALGELVRWGVLWKKLIF.

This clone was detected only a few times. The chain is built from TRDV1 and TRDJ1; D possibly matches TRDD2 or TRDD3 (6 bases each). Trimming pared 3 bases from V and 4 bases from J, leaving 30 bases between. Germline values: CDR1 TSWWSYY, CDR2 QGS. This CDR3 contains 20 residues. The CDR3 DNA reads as TGTGCTCTTGGGGAGTCGCCACGCATCCTACCTCGGATACCCGGCGATAAACTCATCTTT. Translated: CALGESPRILPRIPGDKLIF.

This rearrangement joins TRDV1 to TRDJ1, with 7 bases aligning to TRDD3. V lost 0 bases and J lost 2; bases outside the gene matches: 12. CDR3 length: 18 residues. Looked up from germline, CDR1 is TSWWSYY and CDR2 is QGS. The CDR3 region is CALGELSPGLGGTDKLIF. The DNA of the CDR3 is TGTGCTCTTGGGGAACTTTCACCTGGGCTGGGGGGTACCGATAAACTCATCTTT.

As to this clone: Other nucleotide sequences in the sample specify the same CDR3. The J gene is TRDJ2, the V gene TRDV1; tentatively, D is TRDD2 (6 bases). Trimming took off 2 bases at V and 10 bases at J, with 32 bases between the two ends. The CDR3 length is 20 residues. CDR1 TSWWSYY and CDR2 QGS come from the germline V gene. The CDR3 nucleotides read TGTGCTCTTGGGGAAGGCCTTCCGACCCGTGTACTGGTGGATCGGAGACAACTCTTCTTT. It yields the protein CALGEGLPTRVLVDRRQLFF.

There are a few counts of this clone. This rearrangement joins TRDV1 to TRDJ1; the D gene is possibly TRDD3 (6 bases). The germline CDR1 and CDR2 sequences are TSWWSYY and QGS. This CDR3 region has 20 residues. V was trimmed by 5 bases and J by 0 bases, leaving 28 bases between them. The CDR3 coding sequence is TGTGCTCTTGGGAGAAATTTTTCTACTCCGTGGGGGCTCTACACCGATAAACTCATCTTT. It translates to CALGRNFSTPWGLYTDKLIF.

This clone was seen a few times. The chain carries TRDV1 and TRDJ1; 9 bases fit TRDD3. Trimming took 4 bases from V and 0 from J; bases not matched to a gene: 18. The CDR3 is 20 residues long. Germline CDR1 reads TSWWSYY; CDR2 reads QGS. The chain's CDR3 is CALGGRTSRGGYSYTDKLIF. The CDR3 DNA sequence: TGTGCTCTTGGGGGCCGTACTTCGCGCGGGGGATACTCTTACACCGATAAACTCATCTTT.

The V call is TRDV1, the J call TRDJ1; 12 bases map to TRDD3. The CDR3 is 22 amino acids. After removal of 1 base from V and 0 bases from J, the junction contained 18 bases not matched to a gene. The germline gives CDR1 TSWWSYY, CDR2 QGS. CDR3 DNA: TGTGCTCTTGGGGAACCAGCGTTCCCGGTACTGGGGGATACATCGGACACCGATAAACTCATCTTT. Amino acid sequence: CALGEPAFPVLGDTSDTDKLIF.

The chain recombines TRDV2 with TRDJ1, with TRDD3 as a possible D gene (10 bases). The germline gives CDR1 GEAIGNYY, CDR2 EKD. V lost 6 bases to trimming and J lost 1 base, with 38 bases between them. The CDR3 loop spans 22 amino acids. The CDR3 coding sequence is TGTGCCTGTCCACTACCTTCCTACAAGCGTACTGGGGGATTCGGACCCACCGATAAACTCATCTTT. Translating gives CACPLPSYKRTGGFGPTDKLIF.

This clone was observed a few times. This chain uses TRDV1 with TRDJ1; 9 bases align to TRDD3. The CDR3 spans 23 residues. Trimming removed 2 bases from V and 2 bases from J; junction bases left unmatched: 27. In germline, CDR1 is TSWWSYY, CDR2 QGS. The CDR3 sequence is CALGEKRPSTFTGGTSATDKLIF. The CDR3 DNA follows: TGTGCTCTTGGGGAAAAGAGGCCCTCCACGTTCACTGGGGGAACTTCGGCTACCGATAAACTCATCTTT.

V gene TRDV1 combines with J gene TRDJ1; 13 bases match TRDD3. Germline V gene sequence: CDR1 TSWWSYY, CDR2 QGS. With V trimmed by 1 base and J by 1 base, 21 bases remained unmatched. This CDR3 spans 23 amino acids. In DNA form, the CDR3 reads TGTGCTCTTGGGGAACGGTTGGCCTACCCAACGTACTGGGGGATACGGGGCACCGATAAACTCATCTTT. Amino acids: CALGERLAYPTYWGIRGTDKLIF.

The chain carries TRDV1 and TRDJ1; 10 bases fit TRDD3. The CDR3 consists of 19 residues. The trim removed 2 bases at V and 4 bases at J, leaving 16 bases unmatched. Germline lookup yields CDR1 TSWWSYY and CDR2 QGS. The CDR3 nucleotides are TGTGCTCTTGGGGAAGTATCCCTTTTCGGGGGGATACGGATCGATAAACTCATCTTT. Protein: CALGEVSLFGGIRIDKLIF.